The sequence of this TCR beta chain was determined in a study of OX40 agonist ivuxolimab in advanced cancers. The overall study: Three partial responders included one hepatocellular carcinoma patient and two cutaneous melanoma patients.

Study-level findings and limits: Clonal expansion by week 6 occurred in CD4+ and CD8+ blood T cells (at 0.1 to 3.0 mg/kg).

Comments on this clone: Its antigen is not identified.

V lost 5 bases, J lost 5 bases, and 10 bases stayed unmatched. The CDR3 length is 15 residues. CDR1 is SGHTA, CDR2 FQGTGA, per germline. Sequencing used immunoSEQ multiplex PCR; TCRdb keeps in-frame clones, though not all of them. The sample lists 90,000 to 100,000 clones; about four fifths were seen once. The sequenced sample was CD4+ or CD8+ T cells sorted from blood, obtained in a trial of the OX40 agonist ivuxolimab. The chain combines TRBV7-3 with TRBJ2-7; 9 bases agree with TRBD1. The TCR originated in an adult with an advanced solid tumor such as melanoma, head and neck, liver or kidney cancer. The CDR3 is CASSQKTGGRNEQYF. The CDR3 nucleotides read TGTGCCAGCAGCCAGAAGACAGGGGGAAGGAACGAGCAGTACTTC.